This record looks at one T cell receptor beta chain sequence and its context. Germline lookup yields CDR1 ENHRY and CDR2 SYGVKD. There are 14 residues in the CDR3. V lost 10 bases and J lost 9; bases outside the gene matches: 8. The sample originates from a study of neoadjuvant nivolumab and ipilimumab in lung cancer. Study information: Patients got nivolumab 3 mg/kg on days 1, 15 and 29; combination added ipilimumab 1 mg/kg day 1.

TCRdb's copy holds only in-frame clones and misses some; the assay was immunoSEQ multiplex PCR. Among around 20,000 clones listed, around 76% were seen once. The chain is built from TRBV10-3 and TRBJ2-1; 14 nucleotides line up with TRBD2. This TCR was recovered from an adult with non-small cell lung cancer. The source was tumor tissue, collected after neoadjuvant nivolumab, alone or with ipilimumab, at or shortly before surgery. CDR3 in amino acids: CATTGTSGSGEQFF. The CDR3 nucleotides read TGTGCCACCACCGGGACTAGCGGGAGTGGTGAGCAGTTCTTC.